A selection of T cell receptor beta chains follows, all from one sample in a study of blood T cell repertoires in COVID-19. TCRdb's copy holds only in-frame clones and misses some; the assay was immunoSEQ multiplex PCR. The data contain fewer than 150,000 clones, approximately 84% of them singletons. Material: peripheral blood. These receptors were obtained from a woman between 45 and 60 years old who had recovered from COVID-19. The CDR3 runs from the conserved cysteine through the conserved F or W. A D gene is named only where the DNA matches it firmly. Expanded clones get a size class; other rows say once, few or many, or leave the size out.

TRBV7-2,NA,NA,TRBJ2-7,TGTGCCAGCAGCTTATACCGACCGGGGAGATCCTACGAGCAGTACTTC,CASSLYRPGRSYEQYF
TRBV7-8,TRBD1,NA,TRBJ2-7,TGTGCCAGCAGCTTTGGACAGGTGCAGGAGCAGTACTTC,CASSFGQVQEQYF
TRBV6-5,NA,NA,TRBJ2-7,TGTGCCAGCAGTCTTAGATCGTCCTACGAGCAGTACTTC,CASSLRSSYEQYF
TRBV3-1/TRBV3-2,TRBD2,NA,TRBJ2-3,TGTGCCAGCAGCACTAGCGGTAGCACAGATACGCAGTATTTT,CASSTSGSTDTQYF
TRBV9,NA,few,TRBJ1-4,TGTGCCAGCAGCGCAACAGGGCCTAATGAAAAACTGTTTTTT,CASSATGPNEKLFF
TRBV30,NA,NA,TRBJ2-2,TGTGCCTGGACTGAATCTAGCGTGAACGGGGAGCTGTTTTTT,CAWTESSVNGELFF
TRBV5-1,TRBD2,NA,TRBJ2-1,TGCGCCAGCAGCTTGGAGGCGGGAGGGCCCTCGGTCAATGAGCAGTTCTTC,CASSLEAGGPSVNEQFF
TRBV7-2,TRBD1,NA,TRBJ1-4,TGTGCCAGCAGCCCTAGCCGTGGGACAGGGCGCGAAAAACTGTTTTTT,CASSPSRGTGREKLFF
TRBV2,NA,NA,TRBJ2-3,TGTGCCAGCGACCGGCGGGCGCTTAGCACAGATACGCAGTATTTT,CASDRRALSTDTQYF
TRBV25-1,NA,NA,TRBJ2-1,TGTGCCAGCAGTGATGGGTGGGCTACGAACTACAATGAGCAGTTCTTC,CASSDGWATNYNEQFF
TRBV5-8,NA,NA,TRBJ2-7,TGTGCCAGCAGCTCGCTTGCGGGACAGAGCTCCTACGAGCAGTACTTC,CASSSLAGQSSYEQYF
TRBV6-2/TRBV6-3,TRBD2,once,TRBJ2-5,TGTGCCAGCAGTTACTCGGGGTGGCTAGCGGGATCGAAGACCCAGTACTTC,CASSYSGWLAGSKTQYF
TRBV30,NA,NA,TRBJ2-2,TGTGCCTGGTCCCCGAGAGGGAGATGGTATGGCACCGGGGAGCTGTTTTTT,CAWSPRGRWYGTGELFF
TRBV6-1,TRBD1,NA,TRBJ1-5,TGTGCCAGCACCACCGACAGGGCAAGCAATCAGCCCCAGCATTTT,CASTTDRASNQPQHF
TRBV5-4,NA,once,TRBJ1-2,TGTGCCAGCAGCCGGGCCGACCGGGGTTCTGGCTACACCTTC,CASSRADRGSGYTF
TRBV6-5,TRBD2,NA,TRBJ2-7,TGTGCCAGCAGCCGAACCGGGACTAGCTACCCCGAGCAGTACTTC,CASSRTGTSYPEQYF
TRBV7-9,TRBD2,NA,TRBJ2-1,TGTGCCAGCAGCCTGAAAGGGACTAGCGGGCGAACTGAGCAGTTCTTC,CASSLKGTSGRTEQFF
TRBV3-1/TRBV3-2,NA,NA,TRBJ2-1,TGTGCCAGCAGCCAAGATGTAGCACGAGAGCAGTTCTTC,CASSQDVAREQFF
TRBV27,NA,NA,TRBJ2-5,TGTGCCAGCAGTAGGAGGAACCAAGAGACCCAGTACTTC,CASSRRNQETQYF
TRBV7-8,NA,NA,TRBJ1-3,TGTGCCAGCAGCCCCCCCGGGGGGCACACCATATATTTT,CASSPPGGHTIYF
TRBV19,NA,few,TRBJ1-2,TGTGCCACAAAAAGCGGGGGCGGCTACACCTTC,CATKSGGGYTF
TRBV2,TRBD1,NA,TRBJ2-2,TGTGCCAGCATTACCGGGACAGGGGGCGCAGGGACCGGGGAGCTGTTTTTT,CASITGTGGAGTGELFF
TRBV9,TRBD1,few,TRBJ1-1,TGTGCCAGCAGCGAACAGGGGGCGACTGAAGCTTTCTTT,CASSEQGATEAFF
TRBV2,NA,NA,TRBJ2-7,TGTGCCAGCAGAGACAGGATTCCGGACTACGAGCAGTACTTC,CASRDRIPDYEQYF
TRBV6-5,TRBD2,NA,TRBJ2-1,TGTGCCAGCAGTTATAGCGGGAATTACAATGAGCAGTTCTTC,CASSYSGNYNEQFF
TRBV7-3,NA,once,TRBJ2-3,TGTGCCAGCAGCTTAACCAGTACGAGCACAGATACGCAGTATTTT,CASSLTSTSTDTQYF
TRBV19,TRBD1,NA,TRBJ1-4,TGTGCCAGTCAACAGGGGGCGATACTGTTTTTT,CASQQGAILFF
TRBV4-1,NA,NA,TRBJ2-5,TGCGCCAGCAGCCAAGGAGTCCAGCGAGAGACCCAGTACTTC,CASSQGVQRETQYF
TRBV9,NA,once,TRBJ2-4,TGTGCCAGCAGCGTAGGACTAGTGAGCATTCAGTACTTC,CASSVGLVSIQYF
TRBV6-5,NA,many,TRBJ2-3,TGTGCCACCTCCGCTCAGACTAGAGATACGCAGTATTTT,CATSAQTRDTQYF
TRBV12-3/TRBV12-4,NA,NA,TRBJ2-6,TGTGCCAGCAGCCCGTCGGGGGCCAACGTCCTGACTTTC,CASSPSGANVLTF
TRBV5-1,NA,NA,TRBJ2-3,TGCGCCAGCAGCTCACGGACTTCCACAGATACGCAGTATTTT,CASSSRTSTDTQYF
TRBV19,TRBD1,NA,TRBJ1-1,TGTGCCGTTGACAGGGGGCAATTAACCCCTGAAGCTTTCTTT,CAVDRGQLTPEAFF
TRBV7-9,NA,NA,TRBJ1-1,TGTGCCAGCAGCTCTTCCCGGGGGGGTGTCACTGAAGCTTTCTTT,CASSSSRGGVTEAFF
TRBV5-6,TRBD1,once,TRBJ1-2,TGTGCCAGCAGCCGCGTTACCGGGACAGGGGGCGCCTATGGCTACACCTTC,CASSRVTGTGGAYGYTF
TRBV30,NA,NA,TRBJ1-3,TGTGCCTGGAGTGTGGGCCTACTGGGGCGTGGAAACACCATATATTTT,CAWSVGLLGRGNTIYF
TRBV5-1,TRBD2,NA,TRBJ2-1,TGCGCCAGCAGCCCCTGGACTAGCGGGGGGGCCTACAATGAGCAGTTCTTC,CASSPWTSGGAYNEQFF
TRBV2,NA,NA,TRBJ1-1,TGTGCCAGCCAACGACAGGTTGAAGCTTTCTTT,CASQRQVEAFF
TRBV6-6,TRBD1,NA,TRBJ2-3,TGTGCCAGCAGTTACAGGGCGACAGGGCACACAGATACGCAGTATTTT,CASSYRATGHTDTQYF
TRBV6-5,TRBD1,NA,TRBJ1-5,TGTGCCAGCAGTTACCCTCTGGGACAGGGGGGTCAGCCCCAGCATTTT,CASSYPLGQGGQPQHF
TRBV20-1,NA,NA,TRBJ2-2,TGCAGTGCCTCCGGCACCGGGGAGCTGTTTTTT,CSASGTGELFF
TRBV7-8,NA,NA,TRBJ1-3,TGTGCCAGCAGCTTAATACGGGGAAACACCATATATTTT,CASSLIRGNTIYF
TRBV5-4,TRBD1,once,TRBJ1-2,TGTGCCAGCAGCTTGCAGGGGGCGGTTGGCTACACCTTC,CASSLQGAVGYTF
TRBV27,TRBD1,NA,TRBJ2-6,TGTGCCAGCAGTTTACTGTCTATTATTGAGGGGGCGCCTGGGGCCAACGTCCTGACTTTC,CASSLLSIIEGAPGANVLTF
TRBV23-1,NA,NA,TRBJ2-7,TGCGCCAGCAGTCAATCGTCGCCCTTGAGGCCCTACGAGCAGTACTTC,CASSQSSPLRPYEQYF
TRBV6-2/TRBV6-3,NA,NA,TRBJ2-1,TGTGCCAGCAGCCCAAGGGAGTATGAGCAGTTCTTC,CASSPREYEQFF
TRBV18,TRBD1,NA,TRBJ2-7,TGTGCCAGCTCACTTTCGACAGGGGGCGACGAGCAGTACTTC,CASSLSTGGDEQYF
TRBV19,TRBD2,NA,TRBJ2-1,TGTGCCAGTAGTCAACAGGGGCTAGCGGGGGGCGGGCCTAGGGATGAGCAGTTCTTC,CASSQQGLAGGGPRDEQFF
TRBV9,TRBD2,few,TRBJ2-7,TGTGCCAGCAGCGTAGCCGGGGGGACTAGCGGGAGGTCGAAGCAGTACTTC,CASSVAGGTSGRSKQYF
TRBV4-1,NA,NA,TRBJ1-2,TGCGCCAGCAGCCAAGGTCTGGGCTACACCTTC,CASSQGLGYTF
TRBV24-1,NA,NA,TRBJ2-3,TGTGCCACCAGTGATTCTCTAGTCGGAGATACGCAGTATTTT,CATSDSLVGDTQYF
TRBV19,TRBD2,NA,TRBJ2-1,TGTGCCAGTAGTTCGGGGACTAGTAGCTACAATGAGCAGTTCTTC,CASSSGTSSYNEQFF
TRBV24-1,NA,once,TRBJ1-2,TGTGCCACCAGTGATGCAGGGGCTAACTATGGCTACACCTTC,CATSDAGANYGYTF
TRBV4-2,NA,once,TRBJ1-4,TGTGCCAGCAGCCAAGAACGGTTTGGCGGTGAAAAACTGTTTTTT,CASSQERFGGEKLFF
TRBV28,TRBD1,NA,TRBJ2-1,TGTGCCAGCAGCCGGAGGGACAGGGGGCGCAAGCGGGAATGGTATGAGCAGTTCTTC,CASSRRDRGRKREWYEQFF
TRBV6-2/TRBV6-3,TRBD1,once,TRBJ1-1,TGTGCCAGCAGTTCGGGACAGGGGATTACGGCTGAAGCTTTCTTT,CASSSGQGITAEAFF
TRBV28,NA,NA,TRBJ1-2,TGTGCCAGCAGGACCACGCTAGGATATGGCTACACCTTC,CASRTTLGYGYTF
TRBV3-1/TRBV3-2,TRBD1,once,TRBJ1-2,TGTGCCAGCAACTACAGGGGATTCGGTCCCAGAAACTATGGCTACACCTTC,CASNYRGFGPRNYGYTF